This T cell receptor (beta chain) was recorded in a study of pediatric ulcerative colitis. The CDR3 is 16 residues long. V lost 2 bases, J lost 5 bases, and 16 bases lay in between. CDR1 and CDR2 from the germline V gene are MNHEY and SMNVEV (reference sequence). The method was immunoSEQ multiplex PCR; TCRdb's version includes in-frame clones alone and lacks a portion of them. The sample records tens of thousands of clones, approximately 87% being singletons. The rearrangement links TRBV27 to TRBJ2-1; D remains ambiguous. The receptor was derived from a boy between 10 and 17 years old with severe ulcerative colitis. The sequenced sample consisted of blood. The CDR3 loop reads CASSLSWPTSDNEQFF. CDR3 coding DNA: TGTGCCAGCAGTTTAAGTTGGCCAACCTCAGACAATGAGCAGTTCTTC.